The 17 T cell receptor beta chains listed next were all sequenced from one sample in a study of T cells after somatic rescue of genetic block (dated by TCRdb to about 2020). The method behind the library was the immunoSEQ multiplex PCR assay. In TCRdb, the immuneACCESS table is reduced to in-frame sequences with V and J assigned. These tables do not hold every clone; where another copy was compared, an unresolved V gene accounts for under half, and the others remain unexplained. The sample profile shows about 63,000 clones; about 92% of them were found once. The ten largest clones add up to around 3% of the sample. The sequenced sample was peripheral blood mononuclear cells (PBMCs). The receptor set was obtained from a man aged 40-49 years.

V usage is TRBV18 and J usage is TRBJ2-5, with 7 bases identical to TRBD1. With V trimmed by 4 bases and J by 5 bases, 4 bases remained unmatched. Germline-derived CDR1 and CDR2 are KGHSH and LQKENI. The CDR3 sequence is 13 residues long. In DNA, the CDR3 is TGTGCCAGCTCACTTACAGGGGCGGAGACCCAGTACTTC. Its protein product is CASSLTGAETQYF.

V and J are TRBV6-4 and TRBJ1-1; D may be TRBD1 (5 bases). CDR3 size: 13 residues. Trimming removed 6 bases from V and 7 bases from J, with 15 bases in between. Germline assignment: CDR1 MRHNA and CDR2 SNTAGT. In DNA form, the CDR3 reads TGTGCCAGCAGCGCCGGGACCCCGGGTGAAGCTTTCTTT. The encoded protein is CASSAGTPGEAFF.

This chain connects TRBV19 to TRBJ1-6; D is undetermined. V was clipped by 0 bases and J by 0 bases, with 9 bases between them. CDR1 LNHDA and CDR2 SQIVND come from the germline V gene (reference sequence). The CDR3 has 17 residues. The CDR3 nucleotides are TGTGCCAGTAGTATAGATGGGCGGAGCTCCTATAATTCACCCCTCCACTTT. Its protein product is CASSIDGRSSYNSPLHF.

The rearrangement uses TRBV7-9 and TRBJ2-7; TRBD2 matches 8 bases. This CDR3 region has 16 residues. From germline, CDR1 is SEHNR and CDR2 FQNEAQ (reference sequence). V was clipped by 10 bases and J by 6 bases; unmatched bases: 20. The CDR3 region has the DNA TGTGCCACCCAGGCGGGAGGCAGGGACCTGACCGGCGAGCAGTACTTC. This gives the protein CATQAGGRDLTGEQYF.

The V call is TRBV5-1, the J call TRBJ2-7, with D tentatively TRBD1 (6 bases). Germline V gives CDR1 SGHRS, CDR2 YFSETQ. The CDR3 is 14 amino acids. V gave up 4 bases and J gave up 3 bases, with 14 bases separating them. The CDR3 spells CASSQTTGFYEQYF. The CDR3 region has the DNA TGCGCCAGCAGCCAGACCACAGGGTTCTACGAGCAGTACTTC.

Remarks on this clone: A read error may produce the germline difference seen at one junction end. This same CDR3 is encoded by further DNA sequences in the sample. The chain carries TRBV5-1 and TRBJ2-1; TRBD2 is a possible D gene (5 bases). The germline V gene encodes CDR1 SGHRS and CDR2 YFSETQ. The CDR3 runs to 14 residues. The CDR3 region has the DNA TGCGCTAGCACCCGAGGTGGGGTCGGGGATGAGCAGTTCTTC. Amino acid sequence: CASTRGGVGDEQFF. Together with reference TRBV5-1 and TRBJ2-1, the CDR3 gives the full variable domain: KAGVTQTPRYLIKTRGQQVTLSCSPISGHRSVSWYQQTPGQGLQFLFEYFSETQRNKGNFPGRFSGRQFSNSRSEMNVSTLELGDSALYLCASTRGGVGDEQFFGPGTRLTVL.

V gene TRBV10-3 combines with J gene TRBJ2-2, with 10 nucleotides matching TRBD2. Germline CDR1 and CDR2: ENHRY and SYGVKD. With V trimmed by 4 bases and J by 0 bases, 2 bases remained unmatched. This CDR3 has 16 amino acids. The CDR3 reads CAISGGLAANTGELFF. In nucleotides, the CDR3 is TGTGCCATCAGTGGAGGACTAGCGGCGAACACCGGGGAGCTGTTTTTT.

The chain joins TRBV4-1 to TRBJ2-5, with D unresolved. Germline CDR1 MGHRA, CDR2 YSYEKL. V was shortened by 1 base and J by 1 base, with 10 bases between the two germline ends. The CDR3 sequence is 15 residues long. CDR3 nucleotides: TGCGCCAGCAGCCAAGTATCAGAGAGCCAAGAGACCCAGTACTTC. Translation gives CASSQVSESQETQYF.

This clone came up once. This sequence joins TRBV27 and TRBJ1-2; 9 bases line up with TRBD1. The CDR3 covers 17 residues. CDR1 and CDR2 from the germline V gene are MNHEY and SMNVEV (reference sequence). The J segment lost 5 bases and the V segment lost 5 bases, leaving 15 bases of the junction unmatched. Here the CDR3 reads CASSPGGPTGGWYGYTF. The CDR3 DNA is TGTGCCAGCAGTCCCGGGGGGCCGACAGGGGGTTGGTATGGCTACACCTTC.

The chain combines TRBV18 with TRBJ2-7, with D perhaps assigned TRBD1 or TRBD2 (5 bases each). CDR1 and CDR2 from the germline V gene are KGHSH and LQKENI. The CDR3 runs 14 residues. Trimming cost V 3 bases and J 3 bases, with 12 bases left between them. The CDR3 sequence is CASSPGTALYEQYF. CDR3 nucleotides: TGTGCCAGCTCACCGGGGACCGCGCTCTACGAGCAGTACTTC.

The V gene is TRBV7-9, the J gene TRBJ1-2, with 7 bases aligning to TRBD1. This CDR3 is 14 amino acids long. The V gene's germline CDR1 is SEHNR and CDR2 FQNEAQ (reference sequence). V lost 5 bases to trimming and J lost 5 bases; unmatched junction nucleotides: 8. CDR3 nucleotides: TGTGCCAGCAGCGACACAGGGGCCGCTTATGGCTACACCTTC. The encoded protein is CASSDTGAAYGYTF.

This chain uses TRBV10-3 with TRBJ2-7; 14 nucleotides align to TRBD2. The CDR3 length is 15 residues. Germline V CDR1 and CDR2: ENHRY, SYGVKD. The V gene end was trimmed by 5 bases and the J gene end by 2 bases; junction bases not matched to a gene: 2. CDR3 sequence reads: CAISKTSGRAYEQYF. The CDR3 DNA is TGTGCCATCAGTAAGACTAGCGGGAGGGCCTACGAGCAGTACTTC.

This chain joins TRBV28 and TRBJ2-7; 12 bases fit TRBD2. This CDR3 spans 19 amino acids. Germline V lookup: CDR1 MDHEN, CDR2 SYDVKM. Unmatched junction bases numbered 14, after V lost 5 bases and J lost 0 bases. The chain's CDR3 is CASSPMGTSGPLISYEQYF. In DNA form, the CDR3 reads TGTGCCAGCAGTCCTATGGGGACTAGCGGGCCACTTATCTCCTACGAGCAGTACTTC. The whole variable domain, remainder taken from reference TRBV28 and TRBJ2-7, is DVKVTQSSRYLVKRTGEKVFLECVQDMDHENMFWYRQDPGLGLRLIYFSYDVKMKEKGDIPEGYSVSREKKERFSLILESASTNQTSMYLCASSPMGTSGPLISYEQYFGPGTRLTVT.

Here the CDR3 reads CASSLHRAGANVLTF. In nucleotides, the CDR3 is TGTGCCAGCAGCTTACACAGGGCTGGGGCCAACGTCCTGACTTTC. The chain links TRBV5-5 to TRBJ2-6, with D perhaps TRBD1 (6 bases). The CDR3 runs to 15 residues. Between the trimmed V and J ends, which lost 2 bases and 2 bases, there was a span of 8 bases. The V gene's germline CDR1 is SGHKS and CDR2 YYEKEE (reference sequence).

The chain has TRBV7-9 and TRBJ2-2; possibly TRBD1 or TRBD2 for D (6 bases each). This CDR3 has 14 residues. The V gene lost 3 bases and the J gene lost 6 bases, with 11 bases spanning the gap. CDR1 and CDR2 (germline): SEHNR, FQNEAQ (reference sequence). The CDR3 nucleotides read TGTGCCAGCAGCTTCCCCGGGGGCTCCGGGGAGCTGTTTTTT. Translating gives CASSFPGGSGELFF.

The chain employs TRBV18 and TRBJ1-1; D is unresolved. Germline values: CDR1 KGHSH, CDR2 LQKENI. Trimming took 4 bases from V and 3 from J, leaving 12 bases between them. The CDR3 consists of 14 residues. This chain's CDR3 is CASSLQARDTEAFF. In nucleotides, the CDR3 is TGTGCCAGCTCACTACAAGCGAGGGACACTGAAGCTTTCTTT.

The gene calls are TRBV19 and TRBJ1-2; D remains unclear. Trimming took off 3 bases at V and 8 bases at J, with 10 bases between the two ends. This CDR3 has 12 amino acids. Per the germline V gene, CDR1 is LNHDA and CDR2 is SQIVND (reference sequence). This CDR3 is CASSMGSDGYTF. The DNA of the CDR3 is TGTGCCAGTAGTATGGGCTCGGACGGCTACACCTTC. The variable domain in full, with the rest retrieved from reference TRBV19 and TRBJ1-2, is DGGITQSPKYLFRKEGQNVTLSCEQNLNHDAMYWYRQDPGQGLRLIYYSQIVNDFQKGDIAEGYSVSREKKESFPLTVTSAQKNPTAFYLCASSMGSDGYTFGSGTRLTVV.